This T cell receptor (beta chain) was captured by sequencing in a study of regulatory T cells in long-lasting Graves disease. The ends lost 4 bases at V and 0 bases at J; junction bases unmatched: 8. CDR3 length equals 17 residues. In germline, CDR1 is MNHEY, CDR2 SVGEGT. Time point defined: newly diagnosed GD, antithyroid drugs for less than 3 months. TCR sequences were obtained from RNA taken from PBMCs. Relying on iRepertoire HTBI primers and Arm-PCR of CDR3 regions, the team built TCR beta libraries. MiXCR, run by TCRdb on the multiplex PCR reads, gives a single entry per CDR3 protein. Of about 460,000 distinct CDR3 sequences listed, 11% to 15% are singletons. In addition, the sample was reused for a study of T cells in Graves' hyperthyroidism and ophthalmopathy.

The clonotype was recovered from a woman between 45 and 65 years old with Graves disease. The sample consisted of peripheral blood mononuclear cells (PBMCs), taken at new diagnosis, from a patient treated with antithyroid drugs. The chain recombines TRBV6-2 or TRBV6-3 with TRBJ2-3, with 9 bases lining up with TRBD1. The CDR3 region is CASSSMDRGWSTDTQYF. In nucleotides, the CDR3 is TGTGCCAGCAGTTCCATGGACAGGGGATGGAGCACAGATACGCAGTATTTT.